These 14 T cell receptor beta chains share one sample of origin, sequenced in a study of cytomegalovirus exposure and HLA in healthy donors. 60 Vbeta and 13 Jbeta primers were used in PCR. Produced via immunoSEQ multiplex PCR; TCRdb's table is partial and in-frame only. In the table there are approximately 170,000 clones, about three quarters of which are singletons. Source material: PBMCs. Receptors originate from a female donor in good health and CMV-seronegative.

The genes are TRBV9 and TRBJ1-2; D is undetermined. The CDR3 is 12 amino acids. Germline lookup yields CDR1 SGDLS and CDR2 YYNGEE. Trimming shortened V by 6 bases and J by 0 bases, and 6 bases separated the two germline ends. The CDR3 coding sequence is TGTGCCAGCAACCTAGCTAACTATGGCTACACCTTC. Translated: CASNLANYGYTF.

The chain links TRBV7-8 to TRBJ2-2; weak D call: TRBD1 (6 bases). V lost 5 bases, J lost 4 bases, and 14 bases lay in between. In germline, CDR1 is SGHVS, CDR2 FQNEAQ. The CDR3 is 15 residues long. CDR3 sequence: CASSLPTGATGELFF. DNA of the CDR3: TGTGCCAGCAGCCTACCGACAGGTGCCACCGGGGAGCTGTTTTTT.

The chain links TRBV27 to TRBJ1-6; D call uncertain. This CDR3 is built from 14 residues. The germline V gene has CDR1 MNHEY and CDR2 SMNVEV (reference sequence). Trimming took off 10 bases at V and 0 bases at J, with 10 bases between the two ends. The CDR3 DNA follows: TGTGCCACAGGACTTAGCTCCTATAATTCACCCCTCCACTTT. Its translation: CATGLSSYNSPLHF.

As DNA, the CDR3 is TGTGCCAGCAGCCCCCACCGGAGCGGATACAATGAGCAGTTCTTC. As protein: CASSPHRSGYNEQFF. The chain is built from TRBV9 and TRBJ2-1; weak D call: TRBD2 (5 bases). Per germline, CDR1 SGDLS and CDR2 YYNGEE. The V gene lost 4 bases and the J gene lost 4 bases, with 15 bases spanning the gap. The CDR3 runs to 15 residues.

On this clone: The germline gene is not matched at one end of the junction; a read error may be the cause. CDR3 sequence: CASSVATGQAPYAQYF. The CDR3 DNA follows: TGTGCCAGCAGCGTAGCTACGGGACAGGCCCCCTACGCGCAGTACTTC. The V gene is TRBV9, the J gene TRBJ2-7; 8 bases align to TRBD1. The germline CDR1 and CDR2 sequences are SGDLS and YYNGEE. The CDR3 loop spans 16 amino acids. Filled out from reference TRBV9 and TRBJ2-7, the complete variable domain reads DSGVTQTPKHLITATGQRVTLRCSPRSGDLSVYWYQQSLDQGLQFLIQYYNGEERAKGNILERFSAQQFPDLHSELNLSSLELGDSALYFCASSVATGQAPYAQYFGPGTRLTVT.

This clone is a singleton in its sample. The genes are TRBV10-3 and TRBJ2-1; 13 nucleotides align to TRBD2. The germline V gene encodes CDR1 ENHRY and CDR2 SYGVKD. The CDR3 spans 14 residues. J gave up 8 bases and V 4 bases, and 2 bases lay outside the gene matches. CDR3 coding DNA: TGTGCCATCAGTGTCGGACTAGCGGGAGATGAGCAGTTCTTC. Amino acids: CAISVGLAGDEQFF.

This clone was recorded a few times. The rearrangement uses TRBV7-8 and TRBJ2-7; TRBD2 aligns across 15 bases. The trim removed 2 bases at V and 1 base at J, leaving 3 bases unmatched. The CDR3 sequence is 17 residues long. Germline-derived CDR1 and CDR2 are SGHVS and FQNEAQ. The CDR3 here is CASSLMGTSGRSYEQYF. The CDR3 region has the DNA TGTGCCAGCAGCTTAATGGGGACTAGCGGGAGGTCCTACGAGCAGTACTTC.

This clone was seen only a few times. The gene calls are TRBV1 and TRBJ1-5; the table's D call of TRBD1 was not tested on the DNA. TRBV1 has pseudogene status. The CDR3 has 18 amino acids. DNA for the CDR3: TGCACCAGCAGCCAAGACCTAGAGACAGGGATTCTCAATCAGCCCCAGCATTTT. Amino acids: CTSSQDLETGILNQPQHF.

The chain links TRBV7-9 to TRBJ2-3; possible D gene TRBD2, 6 bases. Trimming left V 8 bases short and J 1 base short, with 13 bases between. The CDR3 totals 14 residues. Germline CDR1 SEHNR, CDR2 FQNEAQ (reference sequence). CDR3 loop: CASRRGGGTDTQYF. CDR3 DNA sequence: TGTGCCAGCCGCCGGGGCGGGGGCACAGATACGCAGTATTTT.

J is TRBJ1-1 and V is TRBV4-2; no reliable D call. The germline V gene encodes CDR1 LGHNA and CDR2 YNFKEQ. This CDR3 is 15 amino acids long. Trimming took 1 base from V and 0 from J, leaving 9 bases between them. This CDR3 is CASSQGSSLNTEAFF. As DNA, the CDR3 is TGTGCCAGCAGCCAAGGGAGCAGTTTGAACACTGAAGCTTTCTTT.

This chain connects TRBV13 to TRBJ2-4, with 10 bases lining up with TRBD2. The V segment lost 4 bases and the J segment 0 bases; nucleotides outside the gene matches: 3. Germline V gives CDR1 PRHDT, CDR2 FYEKMQ (reference sequence). CDR3 length: 16 amino acids. The CDR3 DNA reads as TGTGCCAGCAGCTCTCTAGCGGGGGTAGCCAAAAACATTCAGTACTTC. The encoded protein is CASSSLAGVAKNIQYF.

The chain recombines TRBV7-3 with TRBJ2-1; 10 positions agree with TRBD2. The trim removed 6 bases at V and 4 bases at J, leaving 6 bases unmatched. The CDR3 contains 15 residues. Germline values: CDR1 SGHTA, CDR2 FQGTGA. The CDR3 reads CASRPKAGGYNEQFF. The DNA for the CDR3 is TGTGCCAGCAGACCTAAAGCGGGAGGGTACAATGAGCAGTTCTTC. Based on the CDR3 plus reference TRBV7-3 and TRBJ2-1, the full variable domain is GAGVSQTPSNKVTEKGKYVELRCDPISGHTALYWYRQSLGQGPEFLIYFQGTGAADDSGLPNDRFFAVRPEGSVSTLKIQRTERGDSAVYLCASRPKAGGYNEQFFGPGTRLTVL.

The chain combines TRBV18 with TRBJ1-5; D gene uncertain. Between the trimmed V and J ends, which lost 3 bases and 0 bases, there was a span of 6 bases. The CDR3 spans 14 residues. The germline gives CDR1 KGHSH, CDR2 LQKENI. The CDR3 reads CASSPTDSNQPQHF. DNA of the CDR3: TGTGCCAGCTCACCCACAGATAGCAATCAGCCCCAGCATTTT.

This CDR3 reads CASISGGPSEQYF. The CDR3 nucleotides read TGTGCCAGCATAAGCGGGGGTCCCTCTGAGCAGTACTTC. The chain combines TRBV28 with TRBJ2-7; 8 bases are shared with TRBD2. CDR1 MDHEN and CDR2 SYDVKM come from the germline V gene. V lost 7 bases to trimming and J lost 7 bases; unmatched junction nucleotides: 9. The CDR3 spans 13 residues.